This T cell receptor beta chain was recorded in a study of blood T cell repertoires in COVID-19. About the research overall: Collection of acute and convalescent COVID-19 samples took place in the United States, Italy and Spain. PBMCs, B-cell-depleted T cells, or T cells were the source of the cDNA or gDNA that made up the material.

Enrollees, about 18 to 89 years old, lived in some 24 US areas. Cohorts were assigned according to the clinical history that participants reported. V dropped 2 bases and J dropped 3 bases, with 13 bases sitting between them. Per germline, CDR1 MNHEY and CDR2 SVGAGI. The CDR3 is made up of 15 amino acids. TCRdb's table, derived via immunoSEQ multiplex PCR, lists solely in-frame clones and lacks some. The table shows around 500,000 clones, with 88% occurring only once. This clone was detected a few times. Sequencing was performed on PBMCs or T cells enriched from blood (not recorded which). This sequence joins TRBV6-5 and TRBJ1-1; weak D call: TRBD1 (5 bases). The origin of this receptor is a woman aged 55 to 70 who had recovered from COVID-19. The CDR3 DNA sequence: TGTGCCAGCAGTTACGGGATGCAAGGGGACACTGAAGCTTTCTTT. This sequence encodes CASSYGMQGDTEAFF.